What follows are 22 T cell receptor beta chains derived from one specimen sequenced in a study of shared clonotypes between healthy human individuals. Profiled with immunoSEQ multiplex PCR; TCRdb holds only in-frame clones, not every one. The sample holds almost 750,000 clones, approximately 77% seen once. The sample taken for sequencing was memory CD4+ T cells sorted from blood. This sample's subset: CD45RA-negative fraction. The receptors here all came from a woman in her thirties in good health.

The gene calls are TRBV29-1 and TRBJ2-1; tentative D call: TRBD2 (6 bases). The CDR3 spans 13 residues. Germline lookup yields CDR1 SQVTM and CDR2 ANQGSEA. V was cut by 5 bases and J by 1 base, with 9 bases left in between. The CDR3: CSVREASYNEQFF. The CDR3 bases are TGCAGCGTTAGGGAGGCTTCCTACAATGAGCAGTTCTTC.

This clone was counted a few times. The V and J genes are TRBV4-1 and TRBJ1-4; TRBD1 agrees at 10 bases. The CDR3 runs to 15 residues. The trim removed 4 bases at V and 6 bases at J, leaving 5 bases unmatched. In germline, CDR1 is MGHRA, CDR2 YSYEKL. DNA of the CDR3: TGCGCCAGCAGCCGCCAGACAGGGGGCGATGAAAAACTGTTTTTT. Translated: CASSRQTGGDEKLFF.

The V gene is TRBV27, the J gene TRBJ1-2; D is undetermined. The germline V and J ends were trimmed by 4 bases and 4 bases, with 13 bases remaining between them. CDR1 and CDR2 (germline): MNHEY, SMNVEV (reference sequence). The CDR3 covers 14 residues. CDR3 DNA sequence: TGTGCCAGCAGTTCCGCCGCGGATCTCTATGGCTACACCTTC. This encodes CASSSAADLYGYTF.

J is TRBJ2-3 and V is TRBV28, with a tentative D call TRBD2 (6 bases). Germline CDR1 and CDR2: MDHEN and SYDVKM. V was pared by 5 bases and J by 5 bases, with 29 bases between. The CDR3 consists of 19 residues. DNA for the CDR3: TGTGCCAGCAGTATACGTTCGCTCGGAGGCCGACGGGGGAGAGATACGCAGTATTTT. Its translation: CASSIRSLGGRRGRDTQYF.

This clone was recorded at least ten times. The chain combines TRBV4-1 with TRBJ2-3; a weak D match, TRBD2 (6 bases). The CDR3 totals 18 residues. Trimming left V 1 base short and J 0 bases short, with 17 bases between. Germline V CDR1 and CDR2: MGHRA, YSYEKL. The CDR3 spells CASSQGLQWGTSTDTQYF. The CDR3 nucleotides are TGCGCCAGCAGCCAAGGCCTCCAATGGGGGACTAGCACAGATACGCAGTATTTT.

Comments on this clone: A far larger clone is only one base removed, so a read error is likely. This rearrangement joins TRBV6-5 to TRBJ2-2; 10 bases are a match to TRBD1. The V gene end was trimmed by 6 bases and the J gene end by 3 bases; junction bases not matched to a gene: 1. Germline values: CDR1 MNHEY, CDR2 SVGAGI. The CDR3 contains 14 residues. CDR3 residues: CASRGTGDTGELFF. The CDR3 DNA reads TGTGCCAGCAGGGGGACAGGGGACACCGGGGAGCTGTTTTTT.

In this sample, this clone turned up once. The J gene is TRBJ2-2, the V gene TRBV7-6; perhaps TRBD2 as D (5 bases). CDR1 SGHVS and CDR2 FNYEAQ come from the germline V gene. The CDR3 has 14 residues. V was clipped by 8 bases and J by 0 bases, with 10 bases between them. CDR3 sequence (DNA): TGTGCCAGCGGGCGCGGGTCGAACACCGGGGAGCTGTTTTTT. Its translation is CASGRGSNTGELFF.

This clone was found a few times. The chain carries TRBV7-2 and TRBJ1-1; D is uncertain. CDR3 length equals 14 residues. The germline V gene encodes CDR1 SGHTA and CDR2 FQGNSA. V lost 5 bases, J lost 1 base, and 11 bases lay in between. The CDR3 nucleotides read TGTGCCAGCAGCCTCCACCAGAGGAACACTGAAGCTTTCTTT. Its translation: CASSLHQRNTEAFF.

The rearrangement joins TRBV6-1 to TRBJ1-5; D is unclear. With 1 base removed from V and 0 bases from J, the gap between germline ends came to 7 bases. Looked up from germline, CDR1 is MNHNS and CDR2 is SASEGT. CDR3 length: 15 amino acids. The CDR3 loop reads CASSEVRNSNQPQHF. CDR3 coding DNA: TGTGCCAGCAGTGAAGTACGGAATAGCAATCAGCCCCAGCATTTT.

V and J are TRBV5-4 and TRBJ1-1; 7 bases are a match to TRBD1. Looked up from germline, CDR1 is SGHNT and CDR2 is YYREEE (reference sequence). This CDR3 is 16 amino acids long. The V segment lost 4 bases and the J segment 0 bases; nucleotides outside the gene matches: 9. Written as DNA, the CDR3 is TGTGCCAGCAGCCCGGGGAGGGGGCAGGTGAACACTGAAGCTTTCTTT. It specifies CASSPGRGQVNTEAFF.

The chain uses TRBV27 and TRBJ1-1; the D is unclear. Germline loops: CDR1 MNHEY, CDR2 SMNVEV (reference sequence). The CDR3 loop spans 14 amino acids. V was shortened by 3 bases and J by 1 base, with 9 bases between the two germline ends. The CDR3: CASSFHQRNTEAFF. CDR3 DNA sequence: TGTGCCAGCAGTTTCCACCAGAGGAACACTGAAGCTTTCTTT.

The chain recombines TRBV4-2 with TRBJ2-7, with 12 bases matching TRBD1. V shed 1 base, J shed 7 bases, and the junction held 11 bases outside the gene matches. This CDR3 is built from 17 residues. Germline CDR1 is LGHNA and CDR2 is YNFKEQ. In DNA, the CDR3 is TGTGCCAGCAGCCAAGTACGGCCGGGACAGGGGGCAGGGGAGCAGTACTTC. It encodes CASSQVRPGQGAGEQYF.

Only a few counts were recorded for this clone. V gene TRBV6-4 combines with J gene TRBJ2-2; 9 nucleotides agree with TRBD1. CDR1 is MRHNA and CDR2 is SNTAGT in the germline V gene. The junction had 5 bases not matched to a gene; V was cut back by 8 bases and J by 7 bases. The CDR3 runs to 13 residues. CDR3 loop: CASGDRDHGELFF. The DNA for the CDR3 is TGTGCCAGCGGGGACAGGGATCACGGGGAGCTGTTTTTT.

CDR3 in DNA: TGTGCCAGCAGTGAAATGGATGAGCAGTTCTTC. Translated: CASSEMDEQFF. This sequence joins TRBV25-1 and TRBJ2-1; D is unresolved. The CDR3 runs to 11 residues. From germline, CDR1 is MGHDK and CDR2 SYGVNS. V lost 2 bases and J lost 8, with 4 bases in between.

The chain recombines TRBV6-6 with TRBJ2-1; 10 bases match TRBD2. The CDR3 has 14 residues. The V gene's germline CDR1 is MNHNY and CDR2 SVGAGI (reference sequence). V shed 6 bases, J shed 6 bases, and the junction held 5 bases outside the gene matches. This CDR3 is CASSLAGVRNEQFF. CDR3 bases: TGTGCCAGCAGCCTAGCGGGAGTCCGCAATGAGCAGTTCTTC.

The chain carries TRBV27 and TRBJ1-1, with D possibly matching TRBD1 (6 bases). There are 15 residues in the CDR3. Trimming removed 6 bases at V and 0 bases at J, with 14 bases between. CDR1 MNHEY and CDR2 SMNVEV come from the germline V gene (reference sequence). CDR3 sequence: CASRFKGGVNTEAFF. The CDR3 DNA is TGTGCCAGCAGATTTAAAGGGGGAGTGAACACTGAAGCTTTCTTT.

The chain combines TRBV5-1 with TRBJ2-7, with D perhaps matching TRBD1 (5 bases). Germline V CDR1 and CDR2: SGHRS, YFSETQ. V was cut by 4 bases and J by 2 bases, with 7 bases left in between. CDR3 length: 12 amino acids. The CDR3 protein is CASSDSPYEQYF. As DNA, the CDR3 is TGCGCCAGCAGCGACAGCCCCTACGAGCAGTACTTC.

The rearrangement links TRBV27 to TRBJ1-1; the D gene is possibly TRBD1 (5 bases). Germline values: CDR1 MNHEY, CDR2 SMNVEV (reference sequence). This CDR3 spans 13 amino acids. Trimming removed 5 bases at V and 8 bases at J, with 15 bases between. The CDR3 nucleotides read TGTGCCAGCAGTAAAAGGGACGTGACAGAAGCTTTCTTT. It encodes CASSKRDVTEAFF.

The gene calls are TRBV7-9 and TRBJ1-3; D not resolved. The CDR3 is 16 residues long. In germline, CDR1 is SEHNR, CDR2 FQNEAQ (reference sequence). The V and J ends lost 5 bases and 0 bases respectively, with 14 bases between them. CDR3 region: CASSPPTDYSGNTIYF. DNA for the CDR3: TGTGCCAGCAGCCCTCCCACTGACTACTCTGGAAACACCATATATTTT.

The rearrangement joins TRBV19 to TRBJ2-7; TRBD2 aligns across 14 bases. CDR3 size: 15 residues. Germline-derived CDR1 and CDR2 are LNHDA and SQIVND (reference sequence). V was clipped by 8 bases and J by 5 bases; unmatched bases: 8. The CDR3 region has the DNA TGTGCCAGTGGGACGACTAGCGGGAGGGCCCACGAGCAGTACTTC. Protein: CASGTTSGRAHEQYF.

This sequence joins TRBV9 and TRBJ1-1; D ambiguous. Germline V CDR1 and CDR2: SGDLS, YYNGEE. The CDR3 is 16 residues long. Trimming stripped 7 bases from V and 4 bases from J, with 23 bases between. The CDR3 here is CASPALELMSGTEAFF. The CDR3 DNA sequence: TGTGCCAGCCCAGCTTTAGAGTTGATGAGCGGCACTGAAGCTTTCTTT.

This chain links TRBV4-1 with TRBJ2-7; 12 bases agree with TRBD2. V dropped 4 bases and J dropped 1; count of bases not matched to a gene: 5. The CDR3 consists of 16 residues. The germline gives CDR1 MGHRA, CDR2 YSYEKL. As DNA, the CDR3 is TGCGCCAGCAGCCTCCGGACTAGCGGGATATCCTACGAGCAGTACTTC. Translating gives CASSLRTSGISYEQYF.